This note documents a single T cell receptor (beta chain) sequence. This sample was included in a study of control samples from healthy donors and cancer patients. Germline CDR1 is MNHEY and CDR2 is SVGAGI. This CDR3 has 14 residues. V was clipped by 3 bases and J by 4 bases, with 12 bases between them. TCRdb's copy holds only in-frame clones and misses some; the assay was immunoSEQ multiplex PCR. The sample has 100,000 to 150,000 clones, around 86% seen once. The V and J genes are TRBV6-5 and TRBJ1-2; possible D gene TRBD1, 5 bases. This TCR came from a man aged 35-49 years in good health. The sample consisted of blood. CDR3 region: CASSYRTKIYGYTF. CDR3 coding DNA: TGTGCCAGCAGTTATCGGACAAAAATCTATGGCTACACCTTC.